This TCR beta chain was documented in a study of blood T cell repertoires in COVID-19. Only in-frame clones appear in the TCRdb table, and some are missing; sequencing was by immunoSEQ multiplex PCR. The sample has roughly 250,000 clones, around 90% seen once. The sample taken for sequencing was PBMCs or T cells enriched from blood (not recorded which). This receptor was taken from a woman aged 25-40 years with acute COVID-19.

For the CDR3, the DNA is TGTGCCAGCAGCGCCTACAGGGGTAAATCATACGAGCAGTACTTC. Its translation is CASSAYRGKSYEQYF. The genes are TRBV11-2 and TRBJ2-7; 7 bases match TRBD1. The CDR3 totals 15 residues. Germline V CDR1 and CDR2: SGHAT, FQNNGV. V shed 5 bases and J 4 bases; nucleotides not matched to a gene: 11.